This TCR beta chain was captured in a study of control samples from healthy donors and cancer patients (dated by TCRdb to between 2020 and 2021). Receptor amplification or capture employed the immunoSEQ multiplex PCR assay. TCRdb provides this immuneACCESS table in a form limited to in-frame rearrangements. Some clones are lacking; in checked studies, under half of them reflect an unresolved V gene, and why the rest are absent is not known. The sample table contains some 120,000 clones; only one count was recorded for around 96% of them. The ten biggest clones cover 3.6% of the sample. The CDR3 numbers 14 residues from cysteine through phenylalanine. The read is trimmed to its CDR3 DNA, 42 bases read in frame from base 1. The germline V gene (reference sequence) supplies CDR1 MNHEY and CDR2 SMNVEV. At the junction V is shortened by 4 bases and J by 7 bases; bases outside the gene matches: 2. This clone appeared a single time. The specificity of this receptor is unknown. Base qualities were left out, and no much larger clone turns up one base away.

The chain employs TRBV27 and TRBJ1-6; 9 bases in the junction line up with TRBD1. The source is a man in his thirties or forties in good health. Input material: blood. The CDR3 has the sequence CASSSDRGNSPLHF. The nucleotide sequence reads as follows: TGTGCCAGCAGTTCGGACAGGGGAAATTCACCCCTCCACTTT.